This T cell receptor (beta chain) was recovered during a study of T cell responses to AZD1222 COVID-19 vaccine. Profiling relied on immunoSEQ multiplex PCR, and the TCRdb table lists in-frame clones only, not all of them. There are some 70,000 clones in the sample; around 84% occur only once, and 9.5% to 10% lies in the top ten. V was trimmed by 0 bases and J by 8 bases, leaving 28 bases between them. The CDR3 spans 18 residues. Germline CDR1 reads GTSNPN; CDR2 reads SVGIG (reference sequence). The chain couples TRBV30 to TRBJ1-2, with no clear D. The TCR was taken from an adult in good health. Sample: peripheral blood, taken on day 0 of AZD1222 vaccination. The CDR3 loop reads CAWSVPTRLIFLGGGYTF. The CDR3 bases are TGTGCCTGGAGTGTACCGACCCGTCTGATCTTTCTAGGCGGGGGCTACACCTTC.